The entry below describes one T cell receptor beta chain. Antigen unknown. This sample was included in a study of liver allograft versus peripheral blood T cells. In the study overall: Graft-liver T cell receptor repertoires were compared against recipient peripheral blood repertoires. Study-level results: Reportedly, liver allograft T cell receptor repertoires differed from peripheral blood ones.

Germline CDR1 is MDHEN and CDR2 is SYDVKM. The germline V and J ends were trimmed by 5 bases and 7 bases, with 9 bases remaining between them. The CDR3 totals 12 residues. TCRdb re-called the reads with MiXCR, one entry per CDR3 protein. The data hold about 16,000 distinct CDR3 sequences, with roughly a fifth observed a single time. The chain couples TRBV28 to TRBJ1-5; D is unclear. The receptor comes from a human patient who had a liver transplant. Some T cells could come from the graft donor. This CDR3 is CASSVGFQPQHF. In nucleotides, the CDR3 is TGTGCCAGCAGTGTAGGGTTCCAGCCCCAGCATTTT.